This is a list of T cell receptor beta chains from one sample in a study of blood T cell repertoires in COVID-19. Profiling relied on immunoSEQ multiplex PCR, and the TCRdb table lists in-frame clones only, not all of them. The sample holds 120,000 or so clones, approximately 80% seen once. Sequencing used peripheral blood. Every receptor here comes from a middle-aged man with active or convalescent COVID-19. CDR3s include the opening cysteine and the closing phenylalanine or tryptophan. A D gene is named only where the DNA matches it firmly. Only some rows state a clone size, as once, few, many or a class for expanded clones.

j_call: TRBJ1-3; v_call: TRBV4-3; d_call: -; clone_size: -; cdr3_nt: TGCGCCAGCAGCCAATCCGGACAGTCTGGAAACACCATATATTTT; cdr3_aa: CASSQSGQSGNTIYF
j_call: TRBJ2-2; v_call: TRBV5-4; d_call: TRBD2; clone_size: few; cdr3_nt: TGTGCCAGCAGGCCATGGACTAGCGAGCACGGGGAGCTGTTTTTT; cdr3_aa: CASRPWTSEHGELFF
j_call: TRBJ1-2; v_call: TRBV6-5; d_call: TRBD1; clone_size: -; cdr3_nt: TGTGCCAGCAGTCTGGCAGGGGGTATTGGCTACACCTTC; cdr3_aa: CASSLAGGIGYTF
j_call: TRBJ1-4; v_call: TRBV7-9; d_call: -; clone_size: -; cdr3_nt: TGTGCCAGCAGCTCGAGCGGGGGGCATGAAAAACTGTTTTTT; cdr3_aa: CASSSSGGHEKLFF
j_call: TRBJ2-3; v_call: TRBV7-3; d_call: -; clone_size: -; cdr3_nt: TGTGCCAGCAGCCCCGGCACGGGAGCAGATACGCAGTATTTT; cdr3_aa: CASSPGTGADTQYF
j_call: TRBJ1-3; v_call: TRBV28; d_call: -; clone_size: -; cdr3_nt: TGTGCCAGCAGCCCCGGGTCCACTAGAAACACCATATATTTT; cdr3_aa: CASSPGSTRNTIYF
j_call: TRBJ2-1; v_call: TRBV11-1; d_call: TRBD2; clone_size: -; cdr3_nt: TGTGCCAGCAGCTCACTAGCGGGGCTCGCCAATGAGCAGTTCTTC; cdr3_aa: CASSSLAGLANEQFF
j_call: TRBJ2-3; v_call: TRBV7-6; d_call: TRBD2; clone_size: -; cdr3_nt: TGTGCCAGCAGCTCCCGATCTAGCGGGGTCACAGATACGCAGTATTTT; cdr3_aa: CASSSRSSGVTDTQYF
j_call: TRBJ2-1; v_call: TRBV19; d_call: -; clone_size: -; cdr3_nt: TGTGCCAGTAGTCGGGGGTCCTACAATGAGCAGTTCTTC; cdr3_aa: CASSRGSYNEQFF
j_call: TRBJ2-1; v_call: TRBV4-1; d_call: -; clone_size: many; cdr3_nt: TGCGCCAGCAGCCAAGAATATAAAGGGGCTCTTCCAGACAATGAGCAGTTCTTC; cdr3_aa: CASSQEYKGALPDNEQFF
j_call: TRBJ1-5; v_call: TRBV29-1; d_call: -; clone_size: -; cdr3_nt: TGCAGCGTCCTATCGGACAGCCTCAATCAGCCCCAGCATTTT; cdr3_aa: CSVLSDSLNQPQHF
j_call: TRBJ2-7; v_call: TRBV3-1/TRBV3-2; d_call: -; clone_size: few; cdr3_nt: TGTGCCAGCAGCCCTCTAGGCGGCGAGCAGTACTTC; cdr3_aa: CASSPLGGEQYF
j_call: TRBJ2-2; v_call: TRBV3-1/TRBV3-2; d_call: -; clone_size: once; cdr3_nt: TGTGCCAGCAGCCAGTCCGCTCTAGCACTCGGGGAGCTGTTTTTT; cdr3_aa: CASSQSALALGELFF
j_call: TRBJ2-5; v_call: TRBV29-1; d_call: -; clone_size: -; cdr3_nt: TGCAGCGTTGGGTTCAGGGAAGGGACCCAGTACTTC; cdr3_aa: CSVGFREGTQYF
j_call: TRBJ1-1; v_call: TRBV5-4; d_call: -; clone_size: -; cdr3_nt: TGTGCCAGCAGCTTGCCGCTAGGGGCGCAGACTGAAGCTTTCTTT; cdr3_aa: CASSLPLGAQTEAFF
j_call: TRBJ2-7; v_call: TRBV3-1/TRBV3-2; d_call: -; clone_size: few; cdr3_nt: TGTGCCAGCAGCCAGGGCGTCTCCTACGAGCAGTACTTC; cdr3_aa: CASSQGVSYEQYF
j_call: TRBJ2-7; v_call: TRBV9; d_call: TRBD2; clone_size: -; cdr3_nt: TGTGCCAGCAGCGTAGATTCTAGCGGGGGCAGGGGCGAGCAGTACTTC; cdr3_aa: CASSVDSSGGRGEQYF
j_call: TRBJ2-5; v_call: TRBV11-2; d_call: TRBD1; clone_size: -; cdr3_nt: TGTGCCAGCAGCCACTCAGGGGACAGGGGAGAGACCCAGTACTTC; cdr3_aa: CASSHSGDRGETQYF
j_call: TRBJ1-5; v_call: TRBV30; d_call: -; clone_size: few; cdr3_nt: TGTGCCTGCACCCAGGACTATAGCAATCAGCCCCAGCATTTT; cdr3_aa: CACTQDYSNQPQHF
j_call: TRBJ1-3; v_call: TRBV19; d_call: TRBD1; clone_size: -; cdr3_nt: TGTGCCAGTAGTATATCGGGGACAGGATCTGGAAACACCATATATTTT; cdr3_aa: CASSISGTGSGNTIYF
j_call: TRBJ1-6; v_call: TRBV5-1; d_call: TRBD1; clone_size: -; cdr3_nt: TGCGCCAGCAGCACACCGGGACAGAATTCACCCCTCCACTTT; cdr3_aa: CASSTPGQNSPLHF
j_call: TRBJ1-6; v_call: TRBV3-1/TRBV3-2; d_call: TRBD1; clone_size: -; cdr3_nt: TGTGCCAGCAGCCGCCTAACAGGGGGCAACTATAATTCACCCCTCCACTTT; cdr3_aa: CASSRLTGGNYNSPLHF
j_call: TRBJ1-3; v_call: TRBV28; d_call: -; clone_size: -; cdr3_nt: TGTGCCAGCAGTTCCCCCGCTGGACAGTTCTCTGGAAACACCATATATTTT; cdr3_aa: CASSSPAGQFSGNTIYF
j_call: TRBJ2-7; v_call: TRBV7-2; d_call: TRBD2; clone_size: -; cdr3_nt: TGTGCCAGCAGGTCGAGCGGGAGCTCCTACGAGCAGTACTTC; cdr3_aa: CASRSSGSSYEQYF
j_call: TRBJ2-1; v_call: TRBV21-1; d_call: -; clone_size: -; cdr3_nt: TGTGCCAGCAGAGATAGCGGGGGCCGCTCGGGTCCCTACAATGAGCAGTTCTTC; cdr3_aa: CASRDSGGRSGPYNEQFF